These 19 T cell receptor beta chains originate from one sample sequenced in a study of CD8+CD57+ T cells in acquired aplastic anemia. The use of genomic DNA as template underpinned the TCR beta VDJ and CDR3 profiling. MiXCR, applied by TCRdb to the reads, yields one record per CDR3 protein. The sample records roughly 63,000 distinct CDR3 sequences, around half being singletons. What was sequenced was sorted CD4+, CD8+, or CD8+CD57+ T cells (not recorded which) from PBMCs. The receptors were gathered from a human donor in good health, serving as a control.

The table lists this clonotype with a count of one. The rearrangement links TRBV15 to TRBJ2-7; D remains unclear. This CDR3 spans 15 amino acids. V lost 0 bases and J lost 7, with 16 bases in between. The germline V gene has CDR1 LNHNV and CDR2 YYDKDF (reference sequence). This CDR3 reads CATSRDLGPSNEQYF. CDR3 bases: TGTGCCACCAGCAGAGATTTAGGACCTTCCAATGAGCAGTACTTC.

V is TRBV7-2 and J is TRBJ2-7; 7 bases align to TRBD1. Germline V gene sequence: CDR1 SGHTA, CDR2 FQGNSA. Trimming cost V 0 bases and J 2 bases; bases outside gene matches: 1. This CDR3 has 14 amino acids. In nucleotides, the CDR3 is TGTGCCAGCAGCTTAGCGACAGGGACCTACGAGCAGTACTTC. This encodes CASSLATGTYEQYF.

The J gene is TRBJ2-7, the V gene TRBV13, with 9 bases aligning to TRBD1. V lost 8 bases to trimming and J lost 1 base; unmatched junction nucleotides: 9. Germline V gives CDR1 PRHDT, CDR2 FYEKMQ (reference sequence). The CDR3 length is 15 residues. For the CDR3, the DNA is TGTGCCAGCTCCGAGGGTGGGACAGGGTCCTACGAGCAGTACTTC. It is translated as CASSEGGTGSYEQYF.

V is TRBV29-1 and J is TRBJ2-3; 14 bases line up with TRBD2. The CDR3 is 17 residues long. CDR1 SQVTM and CDR2 ANQGSEA come from the germline V gene. J gave up 2 bases and V 6 bases, and 10 bases lay outside the gene matches. The CDR3 spells CSVGGTSGSLATDTQYF. The CDR3 DNA sequence: TGCAGCGTCGGAGGGACTAGCGGGAGTCTGGCCACAGATACGCAGTATTTT.

V usage is TRBV7-8 and J usage is TRBJ2-5; D ambiguous. Germline loops: CDR1 SGHVS, CDR2 FQNEAQ. The CDR3 length is 15 residues. V was clipped by 1 base and J by 3 bases, with 12 bases between them. The CDR3 DNA sequence: TGTGCCAGCAGCTTAGGGTCGGCAGGTAAAGAGACCCAGTACTTC. Amino acid sequence: CASSLGSAGKETQYF.

This clonotype was found a few times. The V and J genes are TRBV7-9 and TRBJ2-7; no firm D call. Germline values: CDR1 SEHNR, CDR2 FQNEAQ (reference sequence). The CDR3 runs to 14 residues. V was cut by 4 bases and J by 4 bases, with 14 bases left in between. The chain's CDR3 is CASSSYTGPYEQYF. CDR3 in DNA: TGTGCCAGCAGCTCATATACCGGACCGTACGAGCAGTACTTC.

The rearrangement uses TRBV9 and TRBJ2-5; 14 bases agree with TRBD2. J gave up 5 bases and V 3 bases, and 6 bases lay outside the gene matches. The CDR3 loop spans 16 amino acids. Germline values: CDR1 SGDLS, CDR2 YYNGEE. The chain's CDR3 is CASSGWTSGGFETQYF. The DNA for the CDR3 is TGTGCCAGCAGCGGCTGGACTAGCGGGGGGTTTGAGACCCAGTACTTC.

V usage is TRBV9 and J usage is TRBJ1-2; the D gene is possibly TRBD1 (5 bases). V lost 2 bases and J 6 bases, leaving 11 bases between the germline ends. The length of the CDR3 is 13 residues. Germline CDR1 reads SGDLS; CDR2 reads YYNGEE. The CDR3 loop is CASSVPGTDGYTF. Written as DNA, the CDR3 is TGTGCCAGCAGCGTTCCCGGGACCGATGGCTACACCTTC. Based on the CDR3 plus reference TRBV9 and TRBJ1-2, the full variable domain is DSGVTQTPKHLITATGQRVTLRCSPRSGDLSVYWYQQSLDQGLQFLIQYYNGEERAKGNILERFSAQQFPDLHSELNLSSLELGDSALYFCASSVPGTDGYTFGSGTRLTVV.

The chain recombines TRBV2 with TRBJ1-1; D is unresolved. The V gene's germline CDR1 is SNHLY and CDR2 FYNNEI. The CDR3 runs 13 residues. The germline V and J ends were trimmed by 6 bases and 7 bases, with 15 bases remaining between them. CDR3 in amino acids: CASSRLPGDEAFF. The CDR3, as DNA: TGTGCCAGCAGCCGACTACCCGGGGATGAAGCTTTCTTT.

This rearrangement joins TRBV19 to TRBJ2-2; D not resolved. Germline V gives CDR1 LNHDA, CDR2 SQIVND (reference sequence). V lost 3 bases and J lost 0, with 8 bases in between. This CDR3 is 15 amino acids long. The CDR3 DNA is TGTGCCAGTAGTATGGCCGGGTCGAACACCGGGGAGCTGTTTTTT. Amino acid sequence: CASSMAGSNTGELFF.

V is TRBV25-1 and J is TRBJ1-4; TRBD1 agrees at 11 bases. The CDR3 runs 15 residues. V was pared by 3 bases and J by 8 bases, with 5 bases of the junction left unmatched. CDR1 is MGHDK and CDR2 is SYGVNS in the germline V gene. CDR3 amino acids: CASSEDRGPGEKLFF. The CDR3 DNA reads as TGTGCCAGCAGTGAGGACAGGGGGCCGGGAGAAAAACTGTTTTTT.

V and J are TRBV28 and TRBJ1-6; 9 nucleotides line up with TRBD1. The CDR3 sequence is 15 residues long. From germline, CDR1 is MDHEN and CDR2 SYDVKM. With V trimmed by 6 bases and J by 8 bases, 8 bases remained unmatched. CDR3 nucleotide sequence: TGTGCCAGCAGGACCGCGTGGGACAGGGATTCACCCCTCCACTTT. Its protein product is CASRTAWDRDSPLHF.

Comment on this clonotype: Relative to the germline gene, one junction end is altered; a read error may explain this. The genes are TRBV5-4 and TRBJ1-1; D ambiguous. The length of the CDR3 is 15 residues. Looked up from germline, CDR1 is SGHNT and CDR2 is YYREEE (reference sequence). The chain's CDR3 is CASSLVVAGNNEAFF. CDR3 DNA: TGTGCCAGCAGCTTAGTGGTAGCGGGGAACAATGAAGCTTTCTTT.

The chain couples TRBV10-2 to TRBJ2-3; 12 nucleotides agree with TRBD2. The junction had 9 bases not matched to a gene; V was cut back by 7 bases and J by 7 bases. The CDR3 consists of 15 residues. Germline CDR1 reads WSHSY; CDR2 reads SAAADI. The CDR3 loop reads CASTLGTSGLNTQYF. The CDR3 DNA follows: TGCGCCAGCACTCTCGGGACTAGCGGGCTAAATACGCAGTATTTT.

The gene calls are TRBV25-1 and TRBJ1-2; TRBD1 agrees at 7 bases. The CDR3 runs 14 residues. Germline values: CDR1 MGHDK, CDR2 SYGVNS. After removal of 7 bases from V and 3 bases from J, the junction contained 8 bases not matched to a gene. The CDR3 nucleotides are TGTGCCAGCACGGAAGGACAGGCCCACTATGGCTACACCTTC. It translates to CASTEGQAHYGYTF.

The chain combines TRBV29-1 with TRBJ1-3; D not resolved. The germline gives CDR1 SQVTM, CDR2 ANQGSEA. Deletions cut 3 bases from V and 0 bases from J, with 9 bases between. CDR3 length: 14 residues. The CDR3 nucleotides are TGCAGCGTTGATGTCGGCTCCTCTGGAAACACCATATATTTT. Amino acids: CSVDVGSSGNTIYF.

The gene calls are TRBV29-1 and TRBJ1-2; D remains unclear. From germline, CDR1 is SQVTM and CDR2 ANQGSEA. The CDR3 runs 12 residues. V was cut by 7 bases and J by 4 bases, with 13 bases left in between. Written as DNA, the CDR3 is TGCAGCGCCCATTCCAGGAGCTATGGCTACACCTTC. It encodes CSAHSRSYGYTF. The variable domain in full, with the rest retrieved from reference TRBV29-1 and TRBJ1-2, is SAVISQKPSRDICQRGTSLTIQCQVDSQVTMMFWYRQQPGQSLTLIATANQGSEATYESGFVIDKFPISRPNLTFSTLTVSNMSPEDSSIYLCSAHSRSYGYTFGSGTRLTVV.

This clonotype was counted a few times. The chain carries TRBV4-2 and TRBJ2-1; TRBD1 aligns across 8 bases. Germline lookup yields CDR1 LGHNA and CDR2 YNFKEQ. V gave up 1 base and J gave up 1 base; unmatched junction bases: 3. The CDR3 totals 16 residues. The CDR3 region is CASSQGTGYSYNEQFF. CDR3 DNA sequence: TGTGCCAGCAGCCAAGGGACAGGGTATTCCTACAATGAGCAGTTCTTC.

This clonotype came up many times. V is TRBV19 and J is TRBJ1-1; TRBD1 matches 8 bases. From germline, CDR1 is LNHDA and CDR2 SQIVND (reference sequence). The CDR3 covers 17 residues. V dropped 6 bases and J dropped 3; count of bases not matched to a gene: 15. This chain's CDR3 is CASSPPGTRTGYTEAFF. The CDR3 DNA reads as TGTGCCAGTAGCCCCCCCGGGACAAGGACAGGGTACACTGAAGCTTTCTTT.